The sequence of this T cell receptor (beta chain) was determined in a study of CDR3 diversity in severe acne. A note on this clonotype: Because the CDR3's place on the DNA is in doubt, the DNA is left out and the CDR3 is given as listed by TCRdb.

TCRdb reprocessed the PCR reads via MiXCR and lists one record per CDR3 protein. Of tens of thousands of distinct CDR3 sequences listed, around 53% are singletons. The receptor was isolated from a male donor in good health, without acne. What was sequenced was blood.

This chain's CDR3 is CASSPGTIAEQYFGPGTIYF. The V and J genes are TRBV11-2 and TRBJ1-3. Germline assignment: CDR1 SGHAT and CDR2 FQNNGV. With termini counted, the CDR3 has 20 amino acids.